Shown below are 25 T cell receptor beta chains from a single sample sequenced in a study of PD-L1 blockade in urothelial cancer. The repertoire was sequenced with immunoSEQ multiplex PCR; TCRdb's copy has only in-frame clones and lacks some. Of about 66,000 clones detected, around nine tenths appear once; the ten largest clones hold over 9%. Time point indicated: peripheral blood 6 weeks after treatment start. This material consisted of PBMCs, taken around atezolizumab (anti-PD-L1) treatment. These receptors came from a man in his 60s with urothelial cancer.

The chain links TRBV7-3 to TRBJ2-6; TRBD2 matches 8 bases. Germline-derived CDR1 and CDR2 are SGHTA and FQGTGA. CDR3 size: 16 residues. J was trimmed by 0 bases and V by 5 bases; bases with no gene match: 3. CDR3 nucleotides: TGTGCCAGCAGCCTCAGCGGGGGCTCTGGGGCCAACGTCCTGACTTTC. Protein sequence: CASSLSGGSGANVLTF.

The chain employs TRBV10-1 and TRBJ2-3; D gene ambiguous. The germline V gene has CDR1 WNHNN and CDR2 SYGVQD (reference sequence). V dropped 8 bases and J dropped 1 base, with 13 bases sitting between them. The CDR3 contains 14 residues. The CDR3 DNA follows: TGCGCCAGCTTTAACCCACGGTGCACAGATACGCAGTATTTT. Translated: CASFNPRCTDTQYF.

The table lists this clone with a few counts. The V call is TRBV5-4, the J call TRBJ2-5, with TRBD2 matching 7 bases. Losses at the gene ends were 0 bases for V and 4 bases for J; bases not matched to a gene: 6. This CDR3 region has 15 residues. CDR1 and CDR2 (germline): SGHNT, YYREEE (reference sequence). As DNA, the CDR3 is TGTGCCAGCAGCTTGGCCGGGGGAGGGCCAGAGACCCAGTACTTC. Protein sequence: CASSLAGGGPETQYF.

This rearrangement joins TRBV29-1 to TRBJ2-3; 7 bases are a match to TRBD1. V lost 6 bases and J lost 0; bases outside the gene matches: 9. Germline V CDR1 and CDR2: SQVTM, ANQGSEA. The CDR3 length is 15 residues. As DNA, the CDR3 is TGCAGCGTCTTAGACAGGGAAACTAGCACAGATACGCAGTATTTT. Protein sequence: CSVLDRETSTDTQYF.

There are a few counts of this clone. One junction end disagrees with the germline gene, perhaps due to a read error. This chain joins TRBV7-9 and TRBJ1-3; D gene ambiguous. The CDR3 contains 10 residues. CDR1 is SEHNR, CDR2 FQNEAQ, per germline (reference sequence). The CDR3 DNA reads TGTGCCAGCACTAGTGACTCTCACAACTTT. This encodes CASTSDSHNF.

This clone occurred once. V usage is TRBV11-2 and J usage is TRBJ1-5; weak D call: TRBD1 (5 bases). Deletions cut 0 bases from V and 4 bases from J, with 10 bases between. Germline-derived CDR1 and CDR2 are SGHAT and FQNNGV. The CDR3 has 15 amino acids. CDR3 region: CASSLEGVPNQPQHF. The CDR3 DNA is TGTGCCAGCAGCTTAGAAGGGGTTCCGAATCAGCCCCAGCATTTT.

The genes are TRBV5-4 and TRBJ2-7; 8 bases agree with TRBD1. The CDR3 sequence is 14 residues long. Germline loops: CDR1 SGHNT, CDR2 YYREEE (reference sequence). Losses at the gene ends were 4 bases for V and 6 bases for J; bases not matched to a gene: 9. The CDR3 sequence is CASSPPDRVVEQYF. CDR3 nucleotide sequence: TGTGCCAGCAGCCCGCCGGACAGGGTGGTCGAGCAGTACTTC. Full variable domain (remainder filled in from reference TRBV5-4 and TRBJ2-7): ETGVTQSPTHLIKTRGQQVTLRCSSQSGHNTVSWYQQALGQGPQFIFQYYREEENGRGNFPPRFSGLQFPNYSSELNVNALELDDSALYLCASSPPDRVVEQYFGPGTRLTVT.

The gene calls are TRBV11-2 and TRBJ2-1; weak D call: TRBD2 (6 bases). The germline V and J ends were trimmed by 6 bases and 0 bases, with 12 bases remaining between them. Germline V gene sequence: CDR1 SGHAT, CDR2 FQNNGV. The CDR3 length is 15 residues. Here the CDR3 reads CASSLSGGSYNEQFF. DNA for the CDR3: TGTGCCAGCAGTCTTAGCGGAGGCTCCTACAATGAGCAGTTCTTC.

The CDR3 spells CASRGQGQSNQPQHF. In nucleotides, the CDR3 is TGTGCCAGCAGGGGACAGGGTCAGAGCAATCAGCCCCAGCATTTT. V usage is TRBV27 and J usage is TRBJ1-5; TRBD1 matches 9 bases. Germline CDR1 MNHEY, CDR2 SMNVEV (reference sequence). The CDR3 runs 15 residues. The trim removed 6 bases at V and 1 base at J, leaving 4 bases unmatched.

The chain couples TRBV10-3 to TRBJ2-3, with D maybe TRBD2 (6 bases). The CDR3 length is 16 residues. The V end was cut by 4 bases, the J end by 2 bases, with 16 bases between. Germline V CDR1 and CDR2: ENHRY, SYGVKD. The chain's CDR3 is CAISVDGLAPTDTQYF. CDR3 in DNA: TGTGCCATCAGTGTTGATGGTCTAGCGCCCACAGATACGCAGTATTTT.

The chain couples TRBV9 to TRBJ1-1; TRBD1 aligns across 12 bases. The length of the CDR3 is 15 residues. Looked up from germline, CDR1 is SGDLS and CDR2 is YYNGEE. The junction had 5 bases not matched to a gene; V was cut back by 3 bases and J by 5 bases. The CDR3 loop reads CASSAGQGALTEAFF. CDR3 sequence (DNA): TGTGCCAGCAGCGCGGGACAGGGGGCTCTGACTGAAGCTTTCTTT.

The CDR3 nucleotides are TGTGCCAGCAGCACAGACCGGGACAGAGCCTACGAGCAGTACTTC. It specifies CASSTDRDRAYEQYF. This sequence joins TRBV7-9 and TRBJ2-7; 7 bases map to TRBD1. Trimming took 5 bases from V and 2 from J; bases not matched to a gene: 9. The length of the CDR3 is 15 residues. The V gene's germline CDR1 is SEHNR and CDR2 FQNEAQ (reference sequence).

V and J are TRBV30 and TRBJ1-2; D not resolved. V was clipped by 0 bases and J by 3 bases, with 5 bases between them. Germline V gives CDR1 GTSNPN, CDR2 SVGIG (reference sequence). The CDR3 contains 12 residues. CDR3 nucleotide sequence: TGTGCCTGGAGTGTACAAGACTATGGCTACACCTTC. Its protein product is CAWSVQDYGYTF.

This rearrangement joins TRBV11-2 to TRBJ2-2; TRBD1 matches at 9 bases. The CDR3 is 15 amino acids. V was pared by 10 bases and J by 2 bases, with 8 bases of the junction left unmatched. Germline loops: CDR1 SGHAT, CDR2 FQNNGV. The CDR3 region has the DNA TGTGCCACCACCGTGGGACAGGGAAACACCGGGGAGCTGTTTTTT. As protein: CATTVGQGNTGELFF.

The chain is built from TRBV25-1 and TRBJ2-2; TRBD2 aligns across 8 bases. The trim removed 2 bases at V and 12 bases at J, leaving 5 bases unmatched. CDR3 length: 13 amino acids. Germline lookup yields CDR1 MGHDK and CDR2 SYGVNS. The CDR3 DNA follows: TGTGCCAGCAGTGAACCTGAGCGGGAGAAGCTGTTTTTT. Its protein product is CASSEPEREKLFF.

The CDR3 loop reads CASTLTGILAEAFF. DNA of the CDR3: TGTGCCAGTACCCTGACAGGAATCCTCGCTGAAGCTTTCTTT. The rearrangement uses TRBV19 and TRBJ1-1; the D gene is possibly TRBD1 (6 bases). This CDR3 has 14 amino acids. CDR1 and CDR2 (germline): LNHDA, SQIVND (reference sequence). V was trimmed by 7 bases and J by 6 bases, leaving 18 bases between them.

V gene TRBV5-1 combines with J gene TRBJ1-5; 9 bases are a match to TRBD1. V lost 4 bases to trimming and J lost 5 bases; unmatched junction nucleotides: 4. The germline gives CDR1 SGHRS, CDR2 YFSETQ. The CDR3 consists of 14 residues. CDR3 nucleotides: TGCGCCAGCAGCCCGGACAGGGGCGATCAGCCCCAGCATTTT. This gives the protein CASSPDRGDQPQHF. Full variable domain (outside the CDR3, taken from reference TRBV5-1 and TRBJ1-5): KAGVTQTPRYLIKTRGQQVTLSCSPISGHRSVSWYQQTPGQGLQFLFEYFSETQRNKGNFPGRFSGRQFSNSRSEMNVSTLELGDSALYLCASSPDRGDQPQHFGDGTRLSIL.

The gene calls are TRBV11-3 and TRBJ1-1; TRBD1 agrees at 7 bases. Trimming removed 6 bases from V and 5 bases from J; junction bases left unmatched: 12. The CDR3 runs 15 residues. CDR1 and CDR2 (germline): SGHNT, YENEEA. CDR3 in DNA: TGTGCCAGCAGTCGACGCACAGGGGTTTGGACTGAAGCTTTCTTT. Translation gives CASSRRTGVWTEAFF.

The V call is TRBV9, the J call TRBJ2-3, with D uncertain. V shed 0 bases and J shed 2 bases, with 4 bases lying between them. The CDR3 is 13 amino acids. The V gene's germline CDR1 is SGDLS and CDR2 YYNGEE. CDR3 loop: CASSVGHTDTQYF. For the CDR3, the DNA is TGTGCCAGCAGCGTAGGACACACAGATACGCAGTATTTT.

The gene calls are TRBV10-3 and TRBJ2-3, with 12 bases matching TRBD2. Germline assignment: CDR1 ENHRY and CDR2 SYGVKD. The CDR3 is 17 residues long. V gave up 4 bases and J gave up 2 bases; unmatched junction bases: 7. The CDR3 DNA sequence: TGTGCCATCAGTGGAACTAGCGGGGGGACCTTCACAGATACGCAGTATTTT. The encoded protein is CAISGTSGGTFTDTQYF.

CDR3 region: CASSLAGAGEQYF. CDR3 DNA sequence: TGTGCCAGCAGCTTAGCGGGAGCAGGAGAGCAGTACTTC. The chain joins TRBV7-2 to TRBJ2-7, with D possibly matching TRBD2 (5 bases). In germline, CDR1 is SGHTA, CDR2 FQGNSA. This CDR3 comprises 13 residues. Trimming took off 0 bases at V and 7 bases at J, with 10 bases between the two ends.

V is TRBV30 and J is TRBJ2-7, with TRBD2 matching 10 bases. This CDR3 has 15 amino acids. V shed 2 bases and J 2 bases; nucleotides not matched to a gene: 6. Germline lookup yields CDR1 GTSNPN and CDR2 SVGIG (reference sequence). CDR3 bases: TGTGCCTGGAGTCCCAGACTAGCGGGTACCTACGAGCAGTACTTC. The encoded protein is CAWSPRLAGTYEQYF.

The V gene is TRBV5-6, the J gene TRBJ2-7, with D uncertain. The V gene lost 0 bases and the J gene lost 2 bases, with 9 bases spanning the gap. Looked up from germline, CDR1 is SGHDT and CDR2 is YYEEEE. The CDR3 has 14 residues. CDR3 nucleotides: TGTGCCAGCAGCTTGGGGGTACTACCCTACGAGCAGTACTTC. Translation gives CASSLGVLPYEQYF.

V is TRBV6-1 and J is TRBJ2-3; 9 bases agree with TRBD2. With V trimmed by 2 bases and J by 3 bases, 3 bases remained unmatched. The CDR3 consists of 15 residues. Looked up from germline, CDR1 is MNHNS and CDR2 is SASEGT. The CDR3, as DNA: TGTGCCAGCAGTGAAAGGAGCGGGGGGACAGATACGCAGTATTTT. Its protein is CASSERSGGTDTQYF.

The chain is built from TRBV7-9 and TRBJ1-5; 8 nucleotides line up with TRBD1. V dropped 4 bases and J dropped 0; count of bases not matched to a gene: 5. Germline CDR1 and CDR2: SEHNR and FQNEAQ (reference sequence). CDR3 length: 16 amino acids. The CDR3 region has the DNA TGTGCCAGCAGCTCTGGGACAGGCAATAGCAATCAGCCCCAGCATTTT. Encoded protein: CASSSGTGNSNQPQHF.